This T cell receptor beta chain was identified in a study of vaccination effects on CD4 cells after COVID-19. About the study: Each person got two doses of an mRNA SARS-CoV-2 vaccine, BNT162b2 or mRNA-1273.

Study findings and constraints: Late after vaccination, infection- and vaccine-induced clones showed marked clonal contraction.

The CDR3 has 18 amino acids. CDR1 LGHNT and CDR2 FRNRAP come from the germline V gene. V shed 1 base and J shed 0 bases, with 16 bases lying between them. The data were produced by immunoSEQ multiplex PCR, yet TCRdb's version contains in-frame clones alone and is incomplete. Seen here are about 48,000 clones, approximately 75% observed once, and the top ten hold approximately 6%. A word on this clone: What it binds is not known.

Viral peptide pool expansion of antigen-specific CD4+ T cells preceded sequencing in the ViraFEST assay. Researchers isolated CD4+ T cells once around 11 days of culture had elapsed. None of the vaccinated had previously contracted SARS-CoV-2, and their nucleocapsid antibodies tested negative. Cultures used about 2 million PBMC per well, approximately 9.6 IU/ml IL-2 and approximately 10 ug/ml peptides. The chain joins TRBV12-5 to TRBJ1-5; no reliable D call. The sequence was collected from a human donor who received a COVID-19 vaccine. The sequencing used CD4+ T cells from PBMCs cultured with HCoV-OC43 spike peptides, collected before COVID-19 vaccination. Subset of the sample: HCoV-OC43 spike overlapping peptide pool stimulation. The CDR3 region is CASGLDRTTGGSNQPQHF. DNA for the CDR3: TGTGCTAGTGGTTTGGATAGGACGACGGGAGGTAGCAATCAGCCCCAGCATTTT.